What follows are 7 T cell receptor beta chains derived from one specimen sequenced in a study of blood T cell repertoires in COVID-19. Method: immunoSEQ multiplex PCR; TCRdb's copy keeps in-frame clones and lacks some. The sample records a few hundred thousand clones, around four fifths being singletons. Material for sequencing was peripheral blood. These receptors all stem from a man aged 55 to 70 who had recovered from COVID-19.

This clone was seen at least ten times. This chain connects TRBV4-2 to TRBJ1-5, with D possibly being TRBD1 (5 bases). V was trimmed by 0 bases and J by 4 bases, leaving 13 bases between them. CDR1 is LGHNA and CDR2 is YNFKEQ in the germline V gene. The CDR3 consists of 16 residues. CDR3 residues: CASSQETGTRNQPQHF. The CDR3 region has the DNA TGTGCCAGCAGCCAAGAGACCGGGACTAGGAATCAGCCCCAGCATTTT.

The chain combines TRBV6-1 with TRBJ2-1; TRBD1 is a possible D gene (6 bases). The V end lost 0 bases, the J end lost 12 bases, and 9 bases lay between the germline ends. Per the germline V gene, CDR1 is MNHNS and CDR2 is SASEGT. There are 12 residues in the CDR3. CDR3 sequence: CASSEAGALQFF. Here the CDR3 DNA reads TGTGCCAGCAGTGAAGCGGGGGCTTTGCAGTTCTTC.

V and J are TRBV29-1 and TRBJ2-1, with D uncertain. The CDR3 contains 14 residues. The V end lost 3 bases, the J end lost 4 bases, and 13 bases lay between the germline ends. Germline V gives CDR1 SQVTM, CDR2 ANQGSEA. The chain's CDR3 is CSVEEPYKYNEQFF. The DNA for the CDR3 is TGCAGCGTTGAGGAGCCATATAAGTACAATGAGCAGTTCTTC.

The rearrangement uses TRBV29-1 and TRBJ1-5; D may be TRBD1 (5 bases). CDR1 and CDR2 (germline): SQVTM, ANQGSEA. The CDR3 consists of 12 residues. Trimming left V 6 bases short and J 4 bases short, with 10 bases between. CDR3 sequence (DNA): TGCAGCGTGGGGGGGAGTAATCAGCCCCAGCATTTT. Encoded protein: CSVGGSNQPQHF.

The genes are TRBV7-8 and TRBJ2-7; 9 positions agree with TRBD1. CDR1 is SGHVS, CDR2 FQNEAQ, per germline. The CDR3 loop spans 15 amino acids. The J segment lost 2 bases and the V segment lost 3 bases, leaving 5 bases of the junction unmatched. CDR3: CASSFRTGDPYEQYF. The CDR3 DNA follows: TGTGCCAGCAGCTTCCGGACAGGGGATCCCTACGAGCAGTACTTC.

The rearrangement joins TRBV7-6 to TRBJ1-2, with D perhaps TRBD1 (6 bases). This CDR3 has 13 amino acids. Deletions cut 5 bases from V and 9 bases from J, with 16 bases between. In germline, CDR1 is SGHVS, CDR2 FNYEAQ. The DNA of the CDR3 is TGTGCCAGCAGCCCTTCACAGGGATCGCGCTACACCTTC. Its protein is CASSPSQGSRYTF.

The rearrangement uses TRBV11-2 and TRBJ2-5, with 13 positions matching TRBD2. The length of the CDR3 is 16 residues. J was trimmed by 5 bases and V by 5 bases; bases with no gene match: 8. From germline, CDR1 is SGHAT and CDR2 FQNNGV. The DNA for the CDR3 is TGTGCCAGCAGCCTACTGGGACTAGCGGGACGGGAGACCCAGTACTTC. This sequence encodes CASSLLGLAGRETQYF.